The clone carrying this T cell receptor beta chain is a singleton in its sample. Source study methods: Reference gene primer amplification gave estimated nucleated cell counts. Assay used: immunoSEQ multiplex PCR; TCRdb lists only in-frame clones, some missing. The V and J calls and clone size are taken from that table; D and trimming were inferred from the DNA. The table lists 390,000 or so clones, roughly 90% of them singletons. The CDR3 has 18 amino acids. Germline CDR1 reads SGHVS; CDR2 reads FQNEAQ. The ends were cut back, 5 bases at V and 6 bases at J, with 26 bases in the middle. The data derive from a study of blood T cell repertoires in COVID-19. Study information: The United States, Italy and Spain provided the acute and convalescent COVID-19 samples.

Sequenced material: peripheral blood. This rearrangement joins TRBV7-8 to TRBJ2-1; D uncertain. This receptor was taken from a woman younger than 45 with active or convalescent COVID-19. This chain's CDR3 is CASSPTPRRGRSLNEQFF. CDR3 nucleotide sequence: TGTGCCAGCAGCCCAACCCCTAGGCGCGGAAGAAGTCTCAATGAGCAGTTCTTC. Variable domain in full (rest from reference TRBV7-8 and TRBJ2-1): GAGVSQSPRYKVAKRGQDVALRCDPISGHVSLFWYQQALGQGPEFLTYFQNEAQLDKSGLPSDRFFAERPEGSVSTLKIQRTQQEDSAVYLCASSPTPRRGRSLNEQFFGPGTRLTVL.